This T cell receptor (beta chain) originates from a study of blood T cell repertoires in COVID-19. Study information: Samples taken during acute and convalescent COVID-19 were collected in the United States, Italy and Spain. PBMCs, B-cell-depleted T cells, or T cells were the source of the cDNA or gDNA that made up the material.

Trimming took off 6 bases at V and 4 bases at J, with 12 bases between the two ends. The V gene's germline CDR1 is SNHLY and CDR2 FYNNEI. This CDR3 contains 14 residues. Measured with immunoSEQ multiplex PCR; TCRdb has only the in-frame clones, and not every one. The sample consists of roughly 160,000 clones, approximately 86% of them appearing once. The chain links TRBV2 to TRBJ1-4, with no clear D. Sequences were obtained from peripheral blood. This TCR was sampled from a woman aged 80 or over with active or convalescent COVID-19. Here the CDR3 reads CASSLQNYNEKLFF. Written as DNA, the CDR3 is TGTGCCAGCAGCCTCCAGAACTATAATGAAAAACTGTTTTTT.